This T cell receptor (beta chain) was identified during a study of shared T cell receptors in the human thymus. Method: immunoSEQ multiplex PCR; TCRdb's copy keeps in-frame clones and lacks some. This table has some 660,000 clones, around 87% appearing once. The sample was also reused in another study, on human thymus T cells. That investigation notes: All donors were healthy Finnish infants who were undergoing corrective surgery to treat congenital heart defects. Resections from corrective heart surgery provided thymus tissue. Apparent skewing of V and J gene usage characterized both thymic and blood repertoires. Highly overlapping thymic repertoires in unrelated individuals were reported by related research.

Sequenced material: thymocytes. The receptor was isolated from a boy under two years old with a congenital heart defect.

The CDR3 nucleotides read TGTGCCTGGAGTGTACATTATAGCGGGGGGTACTCCTACGAGCAGTACTTC. Protein sequence: CAWSVHYSGGYSYEQYF. J is TRBJ2-7 and V is TRBV30; 10 nucleotides align to TRBD2. The CDR3 runs to 17 residues. The trim removed 0 bases at V and 0 bases at J, leaving 8 bases unmatched. Germline V gene lookup returns CDR1 GTSNPN and CDR2 SVGIG (reference sequence).